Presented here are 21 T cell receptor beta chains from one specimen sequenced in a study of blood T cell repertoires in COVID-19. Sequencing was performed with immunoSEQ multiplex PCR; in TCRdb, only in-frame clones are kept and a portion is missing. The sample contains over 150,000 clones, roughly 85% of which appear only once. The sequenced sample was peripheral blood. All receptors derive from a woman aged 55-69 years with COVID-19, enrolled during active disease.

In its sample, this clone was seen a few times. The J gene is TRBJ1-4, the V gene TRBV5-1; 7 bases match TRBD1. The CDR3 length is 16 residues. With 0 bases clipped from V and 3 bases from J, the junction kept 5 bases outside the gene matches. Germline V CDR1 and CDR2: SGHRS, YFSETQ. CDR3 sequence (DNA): TGCGCCAGCAGCTTGGGTAATACAGGGGCTAATGAAAAACTGTTTTTT. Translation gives CASSLGNTGANEKLFF.

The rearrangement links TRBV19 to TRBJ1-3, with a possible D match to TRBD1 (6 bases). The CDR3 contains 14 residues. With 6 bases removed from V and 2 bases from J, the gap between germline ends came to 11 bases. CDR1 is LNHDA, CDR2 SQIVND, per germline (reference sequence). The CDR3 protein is CASSRGSAGNTIYF. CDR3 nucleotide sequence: TGTGCCAGTAGCAGGGGCTCTGCTGGAAACACCATATATTTT.

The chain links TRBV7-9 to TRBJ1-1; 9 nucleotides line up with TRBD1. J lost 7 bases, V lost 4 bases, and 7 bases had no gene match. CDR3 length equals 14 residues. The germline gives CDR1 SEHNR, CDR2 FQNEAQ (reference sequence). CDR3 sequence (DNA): TGTGCCAGCAGCTCTCCGGGACAGGGCAGTGAAGCTTTCTTT. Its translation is CASSSPGQGSEAFF.

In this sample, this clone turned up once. This CDR3 reads CASSPWTGDDTEAFF. In DNA form, the CDR3 reads TGTGCCAGCTCACCATGGACAGGGGATGACACTGAAGCTTTCTTT. The genes are TRBV18 and TRBJ1-1; 9 nucleotides agree with TRBD1. The junction had 4 bases not matched to a gene; V was cut back by 2 bases and J by 3 bases. The CDR3 totals 15 residues. Per the germline V gene, CDR1 is KGHSH and CDR2 is LQKENI.

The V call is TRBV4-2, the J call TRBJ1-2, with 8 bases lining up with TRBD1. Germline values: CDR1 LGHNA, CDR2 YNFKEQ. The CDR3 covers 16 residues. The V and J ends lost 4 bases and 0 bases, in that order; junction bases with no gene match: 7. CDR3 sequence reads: CASSRNPGQANYGYTF. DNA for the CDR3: TGTGCCAGCAGCCGGAACCCGGGACAGGCTAACTATGGCTACACCTTC.

The CDR3 region is CASSLRGSGAGGYTF. The DNA for the CDR3 is TGTGCCAGCAGTTTAAGGGGCTCAGGGGCGGGTGGCTACACCTTC. This chain links TRBV27 with TRBJ1-2, with a weak D call TRBD1 (6 bases). In germline, CDR1 is MNHEY, CDR2 SMNVEV (reference sequence). V lost 2 bases and J lost 7, with 17 bases in between. The CDR3 runs to 15 residues.

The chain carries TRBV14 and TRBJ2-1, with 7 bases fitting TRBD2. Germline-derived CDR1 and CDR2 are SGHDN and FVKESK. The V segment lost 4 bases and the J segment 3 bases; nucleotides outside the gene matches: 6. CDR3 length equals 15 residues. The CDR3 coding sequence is TGTGCCAGCAGCCCCCTAGCGGACCTCTACAATGAGCAGTTCTTC. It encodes CASSPLADLYNEQFF.

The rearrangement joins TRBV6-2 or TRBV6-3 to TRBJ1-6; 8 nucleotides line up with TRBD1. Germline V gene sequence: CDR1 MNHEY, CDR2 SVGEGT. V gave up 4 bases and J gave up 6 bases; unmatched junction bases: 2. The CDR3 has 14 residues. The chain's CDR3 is CASSSGQGNSPLHF. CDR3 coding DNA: TGTGCCAGCAGTTCCGGACAGGGTAATTCACCCCTCCACTTT.

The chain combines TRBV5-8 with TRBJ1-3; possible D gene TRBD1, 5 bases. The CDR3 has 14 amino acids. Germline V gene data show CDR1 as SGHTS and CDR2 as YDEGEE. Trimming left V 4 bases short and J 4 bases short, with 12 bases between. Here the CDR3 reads CASSPRGYGNTIYF. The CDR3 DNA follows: TGTGCCAGCAGCCCCCGGGGGTACGGAAACACCATATATTTT.

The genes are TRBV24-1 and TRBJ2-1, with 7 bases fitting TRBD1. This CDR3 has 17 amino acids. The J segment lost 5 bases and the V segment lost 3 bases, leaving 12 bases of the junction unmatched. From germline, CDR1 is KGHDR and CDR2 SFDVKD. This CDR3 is CATSDPSPGQTNNEQFF. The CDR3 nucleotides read TGTGCCACCAGTGATCCGAGTCCGGGACAGACTAACAATGAGCAGTTCTTC.

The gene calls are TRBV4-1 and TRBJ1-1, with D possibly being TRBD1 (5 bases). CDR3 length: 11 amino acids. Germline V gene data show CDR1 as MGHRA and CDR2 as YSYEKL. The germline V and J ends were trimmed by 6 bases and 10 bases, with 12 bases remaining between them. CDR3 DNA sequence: TGCGCCAGCAGTTCGAGCGGGGGAGCTTTCTTT. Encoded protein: CASSSSGGAFF.

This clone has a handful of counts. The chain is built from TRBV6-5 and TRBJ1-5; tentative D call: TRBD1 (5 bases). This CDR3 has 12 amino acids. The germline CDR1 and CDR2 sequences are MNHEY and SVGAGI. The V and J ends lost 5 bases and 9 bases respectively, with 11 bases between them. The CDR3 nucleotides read TGTGCCAGCAGTCTACCAGGGTGGCCCCAGCATTTT. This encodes CASSLPGWPQHF.

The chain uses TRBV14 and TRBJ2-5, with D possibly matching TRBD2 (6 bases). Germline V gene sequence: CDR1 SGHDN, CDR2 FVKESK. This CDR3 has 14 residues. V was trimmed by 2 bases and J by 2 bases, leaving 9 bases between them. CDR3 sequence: CASSQLASQETQYF. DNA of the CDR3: TGTGCCAGCAGCCAACTAGCGTCTCAAGAGACCCAGTACTTC.

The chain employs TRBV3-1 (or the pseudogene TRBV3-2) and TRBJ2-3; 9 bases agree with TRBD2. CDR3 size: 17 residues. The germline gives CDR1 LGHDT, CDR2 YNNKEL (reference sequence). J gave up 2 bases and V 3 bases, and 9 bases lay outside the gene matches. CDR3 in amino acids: CASSHGNSGGLTDTQYF. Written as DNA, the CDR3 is TGTGCCAGCAGCCATGGGAATAGCGGGGGCCTCACAGATACGCAGTATTTT.

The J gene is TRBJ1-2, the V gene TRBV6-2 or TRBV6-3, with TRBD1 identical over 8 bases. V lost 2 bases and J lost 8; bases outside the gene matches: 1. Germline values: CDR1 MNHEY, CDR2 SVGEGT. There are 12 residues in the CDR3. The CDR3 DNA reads TGTGCCAGCAGTTACGGGACAGGAGGCTACACCTTC. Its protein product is CASSYGTGGYTF.

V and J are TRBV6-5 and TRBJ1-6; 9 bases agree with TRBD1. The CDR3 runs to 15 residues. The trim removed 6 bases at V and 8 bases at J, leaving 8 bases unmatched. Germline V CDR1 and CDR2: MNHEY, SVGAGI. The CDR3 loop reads CASRGLGQGYSPLHF. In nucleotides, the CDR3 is TGTGCCAGCAGGGGCCTGGGACAGGGATATTCACCCCTCCACTTT.

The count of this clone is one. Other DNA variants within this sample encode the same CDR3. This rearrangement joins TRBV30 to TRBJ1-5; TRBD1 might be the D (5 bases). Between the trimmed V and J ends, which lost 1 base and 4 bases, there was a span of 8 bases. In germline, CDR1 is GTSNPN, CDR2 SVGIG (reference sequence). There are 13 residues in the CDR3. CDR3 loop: CAWSGGSNQPQHF. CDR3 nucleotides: TGTGCCTGGAGTGGGGGCAGTAATCAGCCCCAGCATTTT.

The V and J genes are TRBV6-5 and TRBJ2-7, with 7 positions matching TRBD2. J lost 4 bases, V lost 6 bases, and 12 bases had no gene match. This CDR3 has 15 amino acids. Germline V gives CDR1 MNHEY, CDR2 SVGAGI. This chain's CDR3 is CASSVEGLAVYEQYF. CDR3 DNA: TGTGCCAGCAGCGTCGAGGGGCTAGCGGTTTACGAGCAGTACTTC.

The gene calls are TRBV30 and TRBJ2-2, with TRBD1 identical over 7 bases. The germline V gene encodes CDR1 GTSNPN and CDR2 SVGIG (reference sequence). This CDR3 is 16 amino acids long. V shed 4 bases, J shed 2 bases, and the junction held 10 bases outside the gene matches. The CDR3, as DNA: TGTGCCTGGACTACCTTTGGACAGGATAACACCGGGGAGCTGTTTTTT. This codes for CAWTTFGQDNTGELFF.

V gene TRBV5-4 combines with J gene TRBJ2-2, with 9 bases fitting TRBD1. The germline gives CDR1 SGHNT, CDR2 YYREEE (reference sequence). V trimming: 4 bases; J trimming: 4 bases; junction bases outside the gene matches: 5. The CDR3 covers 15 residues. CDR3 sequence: CASSLGQGFTGELFF. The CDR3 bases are TGTGCCAGCAGCCTCGGACAGGGGTTCACCGGGGAGCTGTTTTTT. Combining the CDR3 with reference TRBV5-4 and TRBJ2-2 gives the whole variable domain ETGVTQSPTHLIKTRGQQVTLRCSSQSGHNTVSWYQQALGQGPQFIFQYYREEENGRGNFPPRFSGLQFPNYSSELNVNALELDDSALYLCASSLGQGFTGELFFGEGSRLTVL.

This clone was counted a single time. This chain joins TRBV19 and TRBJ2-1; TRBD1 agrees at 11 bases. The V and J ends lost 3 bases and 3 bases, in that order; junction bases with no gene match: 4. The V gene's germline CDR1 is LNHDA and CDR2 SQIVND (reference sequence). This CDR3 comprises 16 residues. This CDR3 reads CASSMRTGGIYNEQFF. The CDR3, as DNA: TGTGCCAGTAGTATGAGGACAGGGGGCATCTACAATGAGCAGTTCTTC.